Listed below are T cell receptor beta chains from one sample, sequenced in a study of regulatory T cells in long-lasting Graves disease. TCRdb used MiXCR to reprocess the multiplex PCR reads, holding one entry per CDR3 protein. In the table there are hundreds of thousands of distinct CDR3 sequences, about 15% of which are singletons. These same data were also listed under a study on T cells in Graves' hyperthyroidism and ophthalmopathy.

Sequences were derived from peripheral blood mononuclear cells (PBMCs), sampled at new diagnosis, from a patient treated with antithyroid drugs. Source of these receptors: a woman in her twenties or thirties with Graves disease. Each CDR3 is given with its conserved first and last residue. The order of the fields is J gene, D gene, clone size, CDR3 length, V gene, CDR3 protein, CDR3 DNA. A D gene is named only where the DNA matches it firmly. Not all rows give a size; the values are once, few, many and, for expanded clones, a class.

TRBJ2-1,NA,many,16,TRBV28,CASSFSGRRFSDEQFF,TGTGCCAGCAGTTTTTCAGGGCGCAGGTTTAGTGATGAGCAGTTCTTC
TRBJ2-1,TRBD2,NA,15,TRBV6-2/TRBV6-3,CASSKLAGVNNEQFF,TGTGCCAGCAGCAAACTAGCGGGAGTTAACAATGAGCAGTTCTTC
TRBJ1-1,NA,many,14,TRBV6-1,CASSALGENTEAFF,TGTGCCAGCAGTGCTCTCGGGGAGAACACTGAAGCTTTCTTT
TRBJ1-2,NA,NA,15,TRBV7-2,CASSERDVENYGYTF,TGTGCCAGCAGCGAGCGGGACGTTGAAAACTATGGCTACACCTTC
TRBJ2-7,NA,few,15,TRBV18,CASSPPDLSSYEQYF,TGTGCCAGCTCACCACCGGACCTTAGCTCCTACGAGCAGTACTTC
TRBJ2-1,NA,many,13,TRBV7-8,CASSLGLVGEQFF,TGTGCCAGCAGCTTAGGACTAGTTGGTGAGCAGTTCTTC
TRBJ2-7,NA,NA,12,TRBV28,CASSFVGNEQYF,TGTGCCAGCAGTTTCGTAGGGAACGAGCAGTACTTC
TRBJ1-1,NA,many,10,TRBV28,CASVQVEAFF,TGTGCCAGCGTCCAGGTCGAAGCTTTCTTT
TRBJ1-1,TRBD1,many,14,TRBV20-1,CSARAIDRDLGAFF,TGCAGTGCTAGAGCGATTGACAGGGATTTGGGCGCTTTCTTT
TRBJ2-1,NA,NA,12,TRBV4-2,CASSQEGYEQFF,TGTGCCAGCAGCCAAGAGGGGTATGAGCAGTTCTTC
TRBJ1-1,NA,few,14,TRBV3-1,CASSLDSSRTEAFF,TGTGCCAGCAGCCTAGATTCGTCCCGCACTGAAGCTTTCTTT
TRBJ2-7,NA,many,13,TRBV3-1,CASSQVRQGEQYF,TGTGCCAGCAGCCAAGTAAGGCAGGGCGAGCAGTACTTC
TRBJ2-3,NA,few,14,TRBV19,CASNLGGFADTQYF,TGTGCCAGTAATTTAGGGGGGTTTGCAGATACGCAGTATTTT
TRBJ1-1,NA,NA,13,TRBV5-1,CASSLEGEREAFF,TGCGCCAGCAGCTTGGAAGGGGAACGTGAAGCTTTCTTT
TRBJ1-1,NA,few,15,TRBV7-3,CASSLSPGGGTEAFF,TGTGCCAGCAGCTTAAGTCCTGGGGGAGGGACTGAAGCTTTCTTT
TRBJ1-4,NA,few,18,TRBV30,CAWSPGTFIGPTNEKLFF,TGTGCCTGGAGTCCTGGGACATTTATCGGTCCAACTAATGAAAAACTGTTTTTT
TRBJ2-7,NA,many,17,TRBV7-9,CASSARQGTVGNYEQYF,TGTGCCAGCAGCGCGCGACAAGGGACCGTAGGAAACTACGAGCAGTACTTC
TRBJ2-7,TRBD1,many,16,TRBV28,CASRKRLEGALYEQYF,TGTGCCAGCAGAAAAAGGCTCGAGGGGGCTCTTTACGAGCAGTACTTC
TRBJ2-7,TRBD2,few,15,TRBV20-1,CSARDRTSGLDEQYF,TGCAGTGCTAGAGATAGAACTAGCGGTTTGGACGAGCAGTACTTC
TRBJ1-3,NA,few,16,TRBV2,CASSEVGTGSGNTIYF,TGTGCCAGCAGTGAAGTAGGCACAGGGTCGGGAAACACCATATATTTT
TRBJ2-7,TRBD1,NA,15,TRBV2,CAANDRDRLAYEQYF,TGTGCCGCCAACGACCGGGACAGGCTAGCCTACGAGCAGTACTTC
TRBJ2-2,TRBD1,NA,15,TRBV15,CATSGDRGTLGELFF,TGTGCCACCAGCGGCGACAGGGGCACTCTCGGGGAGCTGTTTTTT
TRBJ1-6,TRBD1,NA,16,TRBV7-2,CASSPVIRTGASPLHF,TGTGCCAGCAGCCCAGTGATACGGACAGGGGCCTCACCCCTCCACTTT
TRBJ2-1,TRBD2,many,17,TRBV28,CASSQLAGGSSYNEQFF,TGTGCCAGCAGTCAACTAGCGGGGGGAAGCTCCTACAATGAGCAGTTCTTC
TRBJ1-2,TRBD1,many,15,TRBV7-9,CASSPPDRRGYGYTF,TGTGCCAGCAGCCCCCCGGACAGGCGGGGCTATGGCTACACCTTC
TRBJ2-7,NA,few,17,TRBV10-2,CASSEGFVVSQRNEQYF,TGCGCCAGCAGTGAGGGTTTCGTCGTATCTCAGCGGAACGAGCAGTACTTC
TRBJ2-3,NA,NA,16,TRBV10-3,CAISPGGLAATDTQYF,TGTGCCATCAGTCCAGGGGGGCTAGCGGCCACAGATACGCAGTATTTT
TRBJ1-1,NA,NA,13,TRBV7-3,CASSFTFGTEAFF,TGTGCCAGCAGCTTCACTTTCGGCACTGAAGCTTTCTTT
TRBJ1-6,NA,NA,14,TRBV30,CAWSVPGTPRPLHF,TGTGCCTGGAGTGTACCCGGGACACCTCGACCCCTCCACTTT
TRBJ1-1,TRBD1,many,15,TRBV28,CASSLGQSMNTEAFF,TGTGCCAGCAGTTTGGGACAGAGCATGAACACTGAAGCTTTCTTT
TRBJ1-2,NA,few,13,TRBV29-1,CSVLTGKHYGYTF,TGCAGCGTTCTAACAGGGAAACATTATGGCTACACCTTC
TRBJ1-6,NA,NA,13,TRBV28,CASRGMGNSPLHF,TGTGCCAGCAGGGGGATGGGGAATTCACCCCTCCACTTT
TRBJ2-7,NA,NA,17,TRBV10-3,CAISRGAWVGPLHEQYF,TGTGCCATCAGCCGAGGGGCATGGGTAGGTCCTCTACACGAGCAGTACTTC
TRBJ1-5,TRBD1,many,15,TRBV2,CASTRQGGINQPQHF,TGTGCCAGCACGAGACAGGGAGGGATCAATCAGCCCCAGCATTTT